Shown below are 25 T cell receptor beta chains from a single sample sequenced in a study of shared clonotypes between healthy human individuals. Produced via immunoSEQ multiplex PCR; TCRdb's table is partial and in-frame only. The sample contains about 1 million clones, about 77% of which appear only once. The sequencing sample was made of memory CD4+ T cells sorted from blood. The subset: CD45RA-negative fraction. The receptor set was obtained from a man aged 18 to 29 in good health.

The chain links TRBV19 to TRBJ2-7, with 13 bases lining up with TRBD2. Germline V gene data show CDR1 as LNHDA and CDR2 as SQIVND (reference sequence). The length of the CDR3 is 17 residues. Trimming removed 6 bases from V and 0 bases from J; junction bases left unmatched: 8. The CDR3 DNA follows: TGTGCCAGTAGACTGGCCGGGACTAGCGGGACCTCCTACGAGCAGTACTTC. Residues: CASRLAGTSGTSYEQYF.

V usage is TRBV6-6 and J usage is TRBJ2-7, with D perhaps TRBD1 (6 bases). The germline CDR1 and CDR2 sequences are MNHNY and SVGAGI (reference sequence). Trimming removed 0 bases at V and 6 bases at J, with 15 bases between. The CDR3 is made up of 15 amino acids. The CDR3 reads CASSYSITGFGEQYF. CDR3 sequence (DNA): TGTGCCAGCAGTTACTCGATAACAGGGTTTGGCGAGCAGTACTTC.

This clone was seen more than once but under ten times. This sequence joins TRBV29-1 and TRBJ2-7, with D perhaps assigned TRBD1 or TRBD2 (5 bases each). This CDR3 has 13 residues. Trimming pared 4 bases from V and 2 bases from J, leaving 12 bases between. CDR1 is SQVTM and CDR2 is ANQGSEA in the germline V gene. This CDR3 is CSVGDGNPYEQYF. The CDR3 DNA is TGCAGCGTTGGGGACGGGAATCCCTACGAGCAGTACTTC.

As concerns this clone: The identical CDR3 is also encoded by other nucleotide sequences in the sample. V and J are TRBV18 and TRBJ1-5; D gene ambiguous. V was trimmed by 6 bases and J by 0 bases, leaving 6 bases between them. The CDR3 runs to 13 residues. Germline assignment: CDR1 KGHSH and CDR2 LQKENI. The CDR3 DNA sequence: TGTGCCAGCTCCCGTGATAGCAATCAGCCCCAGCATTTT. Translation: CASSRDSNQPQHF.

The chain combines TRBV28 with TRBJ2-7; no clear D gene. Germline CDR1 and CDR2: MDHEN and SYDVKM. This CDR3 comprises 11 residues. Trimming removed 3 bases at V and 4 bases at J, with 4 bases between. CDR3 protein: CASSFQYEQYF. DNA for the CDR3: TGTGCCAGCAGTTTTCAGTACGAGCAGTACTTC. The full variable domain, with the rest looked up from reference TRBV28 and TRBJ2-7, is DVKVTQSSRYLVKRTGEKVFLECVQDMDHENMFWYRQDPGLGLRLIYFSYDVKMKEKGDIPEGYSVSREKKERFSLILESASTNQTSMYLCASSFQYEQYFGPGTRLTVT.

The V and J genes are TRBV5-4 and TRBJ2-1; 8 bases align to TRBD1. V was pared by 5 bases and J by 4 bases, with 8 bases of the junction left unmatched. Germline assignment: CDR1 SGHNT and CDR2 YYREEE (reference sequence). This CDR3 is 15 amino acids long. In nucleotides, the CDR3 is TGTGCCAGCAGAAGTGACAGGGGCCTATACAATGAGCAGTTCTTC. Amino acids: CASRSDRGLYNEQFF.

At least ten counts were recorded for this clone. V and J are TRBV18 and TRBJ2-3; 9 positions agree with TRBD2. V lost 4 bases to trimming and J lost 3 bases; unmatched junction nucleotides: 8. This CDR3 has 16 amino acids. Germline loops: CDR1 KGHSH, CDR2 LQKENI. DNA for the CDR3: TGTGCCAGCTCACGTGGGGTAGCGGGAGTAACAGATACGCAGTATTTT. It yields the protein CASSRGVAGVTDTQYF.

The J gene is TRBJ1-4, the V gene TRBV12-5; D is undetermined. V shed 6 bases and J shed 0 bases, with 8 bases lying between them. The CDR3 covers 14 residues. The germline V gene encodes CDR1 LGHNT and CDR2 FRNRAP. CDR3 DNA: TGTGCTAGTGGCCTACTACCAACTAATGAAAAACTGTTTTTT. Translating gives CASGLLPTNEKLFF.

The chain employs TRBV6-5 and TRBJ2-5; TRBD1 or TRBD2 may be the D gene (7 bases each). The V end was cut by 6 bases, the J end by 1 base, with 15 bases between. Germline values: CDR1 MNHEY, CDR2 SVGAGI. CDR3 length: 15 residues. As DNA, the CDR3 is TGTGCCAGCAGCCCAGGGGGGGTTTTCCAAGAGACCCAGTACTTC. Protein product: CASSPGGVFQETQYF.

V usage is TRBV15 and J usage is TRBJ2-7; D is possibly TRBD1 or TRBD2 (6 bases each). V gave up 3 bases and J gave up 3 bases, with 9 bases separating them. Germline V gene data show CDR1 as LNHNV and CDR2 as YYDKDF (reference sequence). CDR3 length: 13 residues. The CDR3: CATSSRGRYEQYF. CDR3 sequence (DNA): TGTGCCACCAGCAGTCGGGGGCGCTACGAGCAGTACTTC.

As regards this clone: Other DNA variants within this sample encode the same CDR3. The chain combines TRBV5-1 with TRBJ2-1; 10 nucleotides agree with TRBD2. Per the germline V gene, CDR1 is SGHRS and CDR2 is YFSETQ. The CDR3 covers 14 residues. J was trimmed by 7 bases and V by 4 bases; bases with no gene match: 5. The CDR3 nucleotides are TGCGCCAGCAGCCTCACTAGCGGGATAAATGAGCAGTTCTTC. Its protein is CASSLTSGINEQFF.

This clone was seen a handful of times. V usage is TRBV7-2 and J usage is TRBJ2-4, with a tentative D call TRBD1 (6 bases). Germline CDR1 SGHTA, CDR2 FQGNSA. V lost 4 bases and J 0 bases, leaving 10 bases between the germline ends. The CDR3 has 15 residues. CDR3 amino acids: CASSSQGLAKNIQYF. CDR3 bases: TGTGCCAGCAGCTCCCAGGGGTTAGCCAAAAACATTCAGTACTTC.

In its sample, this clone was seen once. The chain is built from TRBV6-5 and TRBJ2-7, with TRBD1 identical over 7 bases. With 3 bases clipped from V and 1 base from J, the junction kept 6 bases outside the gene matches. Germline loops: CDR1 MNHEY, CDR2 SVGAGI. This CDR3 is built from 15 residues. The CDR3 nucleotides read TGTGCCAGCAGTTATTCGACAGGGATGTCCTACGAGCAGTACTTC. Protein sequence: CASSYSTGMSYEQYF.

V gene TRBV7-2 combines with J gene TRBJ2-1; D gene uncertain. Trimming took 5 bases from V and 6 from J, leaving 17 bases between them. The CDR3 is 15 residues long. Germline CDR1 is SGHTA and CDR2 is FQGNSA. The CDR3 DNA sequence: TGTGCCAGCAGCCAGAAAGCAAATACCGGCAATGAGCAGTTCTTC. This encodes CASSQKANTGNEQFF. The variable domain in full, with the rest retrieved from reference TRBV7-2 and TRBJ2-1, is GAGVSQSPSNKVTEKGKDVELRCDPISGHTALYWYRQSLGQGLEFLIYFQGNSAPDKSGLPSDRFSAERTGGSVSTLTIQRTQQEDSAVYLCASSQKANTGNEQFFGPGTRLTVL.

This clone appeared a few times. The CDR3 is CASSGKGLFAQHF. The CDR3, as DNA: TGTGCCAGCAGTGGGAAGGGGTTATTCGCCCAGCATTTT. This chain links TRBV28 with TRBJ1-5, with TRBD1 as a possible D gene (5 bases). CDR1 and CDR2 from the germline V gene are MDHEN and SYDVKM. V was trimmed by 5 bases and J by 11 bases, leaving 16 bases between them. CDR3 length: 13 residues.

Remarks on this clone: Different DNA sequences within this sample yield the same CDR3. The CDR3 loop reads CASSLWTGGNTGELFF. Written as DNA, the CDR3 is TGCGCCAGCAGCCTATGGACAGGGGGTAACACCGGGGAGCTGTTTTTT. The genes are TRBV4-1 and TRBJ2-2; TRBD1 matches 10 bases. Trimming at V came to 4 bases and at J to 2 bases, leaving 4 bases not matched to a gene. In germline, CDR1 is MGHRA, CDR2 YSYEKL. The CDR3 length is 16 residues.

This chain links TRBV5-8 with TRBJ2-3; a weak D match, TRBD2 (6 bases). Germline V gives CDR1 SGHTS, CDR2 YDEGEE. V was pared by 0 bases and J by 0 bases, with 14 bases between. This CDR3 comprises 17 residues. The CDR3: CASSLVGGSTSTDTQYF. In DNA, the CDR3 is TGTGCCAGCAGCTTGGTCGGAGGGAGTACTAGCACAGATACGCAGTATTTT.

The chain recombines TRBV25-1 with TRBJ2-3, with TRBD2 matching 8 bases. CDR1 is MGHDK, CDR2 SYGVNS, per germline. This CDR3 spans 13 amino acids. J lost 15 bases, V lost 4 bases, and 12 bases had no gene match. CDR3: CASSGTGTSTLYF. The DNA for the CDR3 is TGTGCCAGCAGTGGTACCGGGACTAGTACGCTATATTTT. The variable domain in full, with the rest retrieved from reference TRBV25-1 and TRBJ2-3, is EADIYQTPRYLVIGTGKKITLECSQTMGHDKMYWYQQDPGMELHLIHYSYGVNSTEKGDLSSESTVSRIRTEHFPLTLESARPSHTSQYLCASSGTGTSTLYFGPGTRLTVL.

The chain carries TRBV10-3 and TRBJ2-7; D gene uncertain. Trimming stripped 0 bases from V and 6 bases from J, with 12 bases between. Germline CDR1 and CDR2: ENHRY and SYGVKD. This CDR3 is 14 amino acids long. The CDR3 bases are TGTGCCATCAGTGAGTCGACCTCCCCGGGCGAGCAGTACTTC. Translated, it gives CAISESTSPGEQYF.

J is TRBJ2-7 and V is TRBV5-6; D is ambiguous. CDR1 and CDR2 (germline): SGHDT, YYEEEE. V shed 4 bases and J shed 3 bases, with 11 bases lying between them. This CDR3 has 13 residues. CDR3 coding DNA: TGTGCCAGCAGCCCGACAACAGACTACGAGCAGTACTTC. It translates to CASSPTTDYEQYF. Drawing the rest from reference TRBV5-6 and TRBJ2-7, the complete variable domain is DAGVTQSPTHLIKTRGQQVTLRCSPKSGHDTVSWYQQALGQGPQFIFQYYEEEERQRGNFPDRFSGHQFPNYSSELNVNALLLGDSALYLCASSPTTDYEQYFGPGTRLTVT.

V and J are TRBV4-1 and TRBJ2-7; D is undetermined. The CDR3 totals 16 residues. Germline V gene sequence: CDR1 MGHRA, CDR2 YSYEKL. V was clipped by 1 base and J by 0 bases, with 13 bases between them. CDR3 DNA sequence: TGCGCCAGCAGCCAAGTTTTTAACCCCAGCTCCTACGAGCAGTACTTC. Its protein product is CASSQVFNPSSYEQYF.

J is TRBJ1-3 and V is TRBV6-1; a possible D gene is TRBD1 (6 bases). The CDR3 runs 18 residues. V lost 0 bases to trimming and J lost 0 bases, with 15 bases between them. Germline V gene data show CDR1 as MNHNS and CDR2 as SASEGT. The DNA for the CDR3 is TGTGCCAGCAGTGAAGCGCGGACAGACCACTACTCTGGAAACACCATATATTTT. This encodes CASSEARTDHYSGNTIYF.

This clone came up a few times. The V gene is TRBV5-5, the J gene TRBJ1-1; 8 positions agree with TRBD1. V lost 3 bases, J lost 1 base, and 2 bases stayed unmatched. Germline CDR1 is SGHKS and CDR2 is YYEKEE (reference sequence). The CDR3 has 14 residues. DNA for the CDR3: TGTGCCAGCAGCTGGGGACAGGCGAACACTGAAGCTTTCTTT. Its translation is CASSWGQANTEAFF.

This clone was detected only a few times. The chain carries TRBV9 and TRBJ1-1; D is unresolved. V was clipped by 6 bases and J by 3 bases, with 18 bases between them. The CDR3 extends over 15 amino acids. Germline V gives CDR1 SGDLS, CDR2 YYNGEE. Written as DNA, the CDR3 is TGTGCCAGCAACCGGGTCGGGAGAATAGACACTGAAGCTTTCTTT. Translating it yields CASNRVGRIDTEAFF.

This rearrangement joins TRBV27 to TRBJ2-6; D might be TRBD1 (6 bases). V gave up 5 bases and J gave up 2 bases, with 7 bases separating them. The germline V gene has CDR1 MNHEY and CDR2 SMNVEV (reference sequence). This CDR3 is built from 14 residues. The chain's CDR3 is CASSPGAGANVLTF. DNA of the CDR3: TGTGCCAGCAGTCCAGGGGCTGGGGCCAACGTCCTGACTTTC.